The 6 T cell receptor beta chains listed next were all sequenced from one sample in a study of blood T cell repertoires in COVID-19. Clones were sequenced by immunoSEQ multiplex PCR, and TCRdb holds only the in-frame ones, with some missing. This table has a few hundred thousand clones, under 90% appearing once. The sequencing sample was made of PBMCs or T cells enriched from blood (not recorded which). The receptors shown here come from a man aged 25 to 40 with acute COVID-19.

The CDR3 reads CASSLGLLNEQFF. DNA of the CDR3: TGTGCCAGCAGCTTAGGACTACTCAATGAGCAGTTCTTC. The chain couples TRBV7-6 to TRBJ2-1, with a possible D match to TRBD2 (5 bases). This CDR3 has 13 amino acids. Trimming took 1 base from V and 6 from J, leaving 7 bases between them. The germline V gene encodes CDR1 SGHVS and CDR2 FNYEAQ.

This sequence joins TRBV5-1 and TRBJ2-1; 13 nucleotides match TRBD2. The V gene's germline CDR1 is SGHRS and CDR2 YFSETQ. With V trimmed by 1 base and J by 4 bases, 2 bases remained unmatched. The CDR3 covers 16 residues. The CDR3: CASSLSGLAGYNEQFF. The CDR3 DNA reads TGCGCCAGCAGCTTGTCGGGACTAGCGGGGTACAATGAGCAGTTCTTC.

The chain combines TRBV13 with TRBJ1-1; D perhaps matches TRBD1 (5 bases). With 6 bases removed from V and 2 bases from J, the gap between germline ends came to 10 bases. This CDR3 comprises 13 residues. Germline CDR1 and CDR2: PRHDT and FYEKMQ (reference sequence). The CDR3 reads CASRQTVNTEAFF. Here the CDR3 DNA reads TGTGCCAGCAGACAGACAGTAAACACTGAAGCTTTCTTT.

The rearrangement joins TRBV19 to TRBJ1-1; a possible D gene is TRBD1 (5 bases). The CDR3 runs to 13 residues. The V and J ends lost 6 bases and 1 base respectively, with 9 bases between them. CDR1 is LNHDA and CDR2 is SQIVND in the germline V gene (reference sequence). The DNA of the CDR3 is TGTGCCAGTAGCGACGGGGGGAACACTGAAGCTTTCTTT. Translating gives CASSDGGNTEAFF.

This sequence joins TRBV9 and TRBJ2-1, with 11 bases identical to TRBD2. Germline assignment: CDR1 SGDLS and CDR2 YYNGEE. The J segment lost 9 bases and the V segment lost 4 bases, leaving 15 bases of the junction unmatched. The CDR3 loop spans 17 amino acids. The CDR3 loop reads CASSYKATSGSVIEQFF. The CDR3 coding sequence is TGTGCCAGCAGCTACAAGGCCACTAGCGGGAGTGTTATTGAGCAGTTCTTC.

The chain has TRBV11-2 and TRBJ1-6; D call uncertain. The CDR3 loop spans 14 amino acids. Germline lookup yields CDR1 SGHAT and CDR2 FQNNGV. The germline V and J ends were trimmed by 3 bases and 7 bases, with 10 bases remaining between them. The CDR3 region has the DNA TGTGCCAGCAGCTTGGTCGGGTTCAATTCACCCCTCCACTTT. Translation: CASSLVGFNSPLHF.